This T cell receptor beta chain was documented in a study of blood T cell repertoires in COVID-19. Overall study context: COVID-19 samples from acute and convalescent phases originated in the United States, Italy and Spain. The cDNA or gDNA used as material had been derived from T cells, B-cell-depleted T cells, or PBMCs.

The CDR3 consists of 13 residues. The V and J ends lost 6 bases and 4 bases respectively, with 12 bases between them. The repertoire was sequenced with immunoSEQ multiplex PCR; TCRdb's copy has only in-frame clones and lacks some. The sample lists tens of thousands of clones, over 80% occurring once. The chain uses TRBV12-3 or TRBV12-4 and TRBJ2-5, with a tentative D call TRBD2 (6 bases). Sequenced input: peripheral blood. This clonotype originated in a woman older than 75 with acute or convalescent COVID-19. The CDR3 loop reads CASRPGVSETQYF. In nucleotides, the CDR3 is TGTGCCAGCAGACCGGGAGTGTCAGAGACCCAGTACTTC.